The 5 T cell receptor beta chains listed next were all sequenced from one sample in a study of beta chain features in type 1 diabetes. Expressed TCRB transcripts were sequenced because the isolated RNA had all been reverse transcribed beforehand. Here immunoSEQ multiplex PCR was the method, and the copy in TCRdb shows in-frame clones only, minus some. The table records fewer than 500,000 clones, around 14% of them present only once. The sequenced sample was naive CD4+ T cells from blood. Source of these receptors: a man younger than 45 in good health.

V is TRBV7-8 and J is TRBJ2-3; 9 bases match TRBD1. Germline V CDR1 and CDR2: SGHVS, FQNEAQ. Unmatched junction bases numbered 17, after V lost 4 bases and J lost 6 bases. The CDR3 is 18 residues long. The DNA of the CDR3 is TGTGCCAGCAGCTGGGGACCCCGAGGGACAGGGTATTTCGATACGCAGTATTTT. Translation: CASSWGPRGTGYFDTQYF. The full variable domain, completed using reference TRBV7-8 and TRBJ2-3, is GAGVSQSPRYKVAKRGQDVALRCDPISGHVSLFWYQQALGQGPEFLTYFQNEAQLDKSGLPSDRFFAERPEGSVSTLKIQRTQQEDSAVYLCASSWGPRGTGYFDTQYFGPGTRLTVL.

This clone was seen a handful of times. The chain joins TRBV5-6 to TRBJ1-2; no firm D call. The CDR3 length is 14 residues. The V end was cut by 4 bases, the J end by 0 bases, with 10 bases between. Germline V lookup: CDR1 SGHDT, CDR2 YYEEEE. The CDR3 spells CASSRAAANYGYTF. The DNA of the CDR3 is TGTGCCAGCAGCCGGGCGGCAGCTAACTATGGCTACACCTTC. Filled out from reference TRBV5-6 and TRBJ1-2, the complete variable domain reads DAGVTQSPTHLIKTRGQQVTLRCSPKSGHDTVSWYQQALGQGPQFIFQYYEEEERQRGNFPDRFSGHQFPNYSSELNVNALLLGDSALYLCASSRAAANYGYTFGSGTRLTVV.

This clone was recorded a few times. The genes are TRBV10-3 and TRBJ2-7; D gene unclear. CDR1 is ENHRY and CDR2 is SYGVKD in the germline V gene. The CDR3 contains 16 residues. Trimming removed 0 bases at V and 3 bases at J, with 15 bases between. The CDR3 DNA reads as TGTGCCATCAGTGAGTCAGTCATGGGTTCCTACTACGAGCAGTACGTC. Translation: CAISESVMGSYYEQYV.

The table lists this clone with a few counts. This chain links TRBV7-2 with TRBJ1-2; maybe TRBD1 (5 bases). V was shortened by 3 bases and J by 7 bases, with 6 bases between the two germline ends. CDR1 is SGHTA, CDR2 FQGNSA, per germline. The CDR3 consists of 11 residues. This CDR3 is CASSFRGGYTF. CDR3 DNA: TGTGCCAGCAGCTTTAGGGGTGGCTACACCTTC.

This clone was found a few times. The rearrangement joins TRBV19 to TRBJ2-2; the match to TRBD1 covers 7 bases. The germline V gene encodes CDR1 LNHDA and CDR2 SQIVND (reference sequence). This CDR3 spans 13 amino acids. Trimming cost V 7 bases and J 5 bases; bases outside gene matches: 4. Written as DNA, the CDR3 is TGTGCCAGTAAGGTCAGGGGGACCGGGGAGCTGTTTTTT. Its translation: CASKVRGTGELFF.